These T cell receptor beta chains were read from a single sample in a study of metastatic and nonmetastatic thyroid tumors. Via MiXCR, TCRdb re-called the PCR reads. The table shows some 20,000 clones, with around a fifth occurring only once. Sequenced material: tumor tissue. The source of these receptors is a female donor with papillary thyroid cancer or a benign thyroid nodule (not recorded which). Some clones in this sample may be carry-over from other donors' samples. Both conserved end residues are part of each CDR3. Each record gives: V gene, clone size, J gene, D gene, CDR3 protein, CDR3 DNA. A D gene is named only where the DNA matches it firmly. Clone size is stated in some rows and not others, as once, few, many or a class when expanded.

v_gene: TRBV12-3/TRBV12-4
abundance: medium-sized
j_gene: TRBJ2-7
d_gene: TRBD1
CDR3aa: CASSSPNRGSYEQYF
CDR3nt: TGTGCCAGCAGTTCACCTAACAGGGGTTCCTACGAGCAGTACTTC

v_gene: TRBV9
abundance: many
j_gene: TRBJ2-3
d_gene: TRBD2
CDR3aa: CASSVGAGGPTDTQYF
CDR3nt: TGTGCCAGCAGCGTAGGGGCGGGAGGCCCCACAGATACGCAGTATTTT

v_gene: TRBV11-1
abundance: many
j_gene: TRBJ2-1
d_gene: TRBD2
CDR3aa: CASRRQGFGTSGVNEQFF
CDR3nt: TGTGCCAGCAGGCGACAGGGTTTTGGGACTAGCGGGGTGAATGAGCAGTTCTTC

v_gene: TRBV5-1
abundance: many
j_gene: TRBJ1-4
d_gene: -
CDR3aa: CASRVGGLAHEKLFF
CDR3nt: TGCGCCAGCCGGGTTGGAGGTTTAGCTCATGAAAAACTGTTTTTT

v_gene: TRBV7-8
abundance: many
j_gene: TRBJ1-1
d_gene: -
CDR3aa: CASSLASGQPNTEAFF
CDR3nt: TGTGCCAGCAGCTTAGCCTCCGGACAGCCGAACACTGAAGCTTTCTTT

v_gene: TRBV28
abundance: few
j_gene: TRBJ1-3
d_gene: -
CDR3aa: CASRDGSGNTIYF
CDR3nt: TGTGCCAGCAGAGACGGATCTGGAAACACCATATATTTT

v_gene: TRBV7-3
abundance: many
j_gene: TRBJ2-1
d_gene: -
CDR3aa: CASSSTGFDEQFF
CDR3nt: TGTGCCAGCAGCAGTACAGGGTTCGATGAGCAGTTCTTC

v_gene: TRBV28
abundance: medium-sized
j_gene: TRBJ2-1
d_gene: TRBD2
CDR3aa: CASILTSGYNEQFF
CDR3nt: TGTGCCAGCATCCTGACTAGCGGCTACAATGAGCAGTTCTTC

v_gene: TRBV27
abundance: few
j_gene: TRBJ1-2
d_gene: -
CDR3aa: CASPRTVCHYGYTF
CDR3nt: TGTGCCTCCCCAAGGACAGTGTGCCACTATGGCTACACCTTC

v_gene: TRBV7-2
abundance: once
j_gene: TRBJ1-6
d_gene: TRBD1
CDR3aa: CASRRDSGISPLHF
CDR3nt: TGTGCCAGCAGACGGGACAGTGGAATTTCACCCCTCCACTTT

v_gene: TRBV11-2
abundance: -
j_gene: TRBJ1-1
d_gene: -
CDR3aa: CASTDTVNTEAFF
CDR3nt: TGTGCCAGTACGGACACCGTGAACACTGAAGCTTTCTTT

v_gene: TRBV5-1
abundance: -
j_gene: TRBJ1-2
d_gene: TRBD1
CDR3aa: CASSLGQGNYGYTF
CDR3nt: TGCGCCAGCAGCTTGGGACAGGGGAACTATGGCTACACCTTC

v_gene: TRBV6-5
abundance: -
j_gene: TRBJ1-3
d_gene: -
CDR3aa: CASSSVGGRTIYF
CDR3nt: TGTGCCAGCAGTTCCGTGGGGGGAAGAACCATATATTTT

v_gene: TRBV4-2
abundance: many
j_gene: TRBJ1-1
d_gene: -
CDR3aa: CASSQEKRGTNFGF
CDR3nt: TGTGCCAGCAGCCAAGAAAAGAGGGGGACAAACTTCGGCTTT

v_gene: TRBV6-2/TRBV6-3
abundance: many
j_gene: TRBJ1-5
d_gene: -
CDR3aa: CASSYSIGGLSNQPQHF
CDR3nt: TGTGCCAGCAGTTACTCGATAGGAGGTTTGAGCAATCAGCCCCAGCATTTT

v_gene: TRBV2
abundance: few
j_gene: TRBJ2-7
d_gene: TRBD2
CDR3aa: CASRRLAGETEQYF
CDR3nt: TGTGCCAGCAGACGACTAGCGGGTGAAACGGAGCAGTACTTC

v_gene: TRBV9
abundance: -
j_gene: TRBJ2-6
d_gene: -
CDR3aa: CASSVRTDNSGANVLTF
CDR3nt: TGTGCCAGCAGCGTACGGACAGATAACTCTGGGGCCAACGTCCTGACTTTC

v_gene: TRBV11-3
abundance: many
j_gene: TRBJ2-1
d_gene: TRBD2
CDR3aa: CASSLLISGRPSYNEQFF
CDR3nt: TGTGCCAGCAGCTTACTCATTAGCGGGAGGCCCTCCTACAATGAGCAGTTCTTC

v_gene: TRBV9
abundance: many
j_gene: TRBJ2-1
d_gene: TRBD1
CDR3aa: CASSALGQGAGREKINEQFF
CDR3nt: TGTGCCAGCAGCGCCTTGGGACAGGGGGCAGGGCGGGAGAAGATCAATGAGCAGTTCTTC

v_gene: TRBV6-2/TRBV6-3
abundance: -
j_gene: TRBJ2-3
d_gene: -
CDR3aa: CASAGSFQSTQYF
CDR3nt: TGTGCCAGTGCAGGATCCTTTCAGAGTACACAGTATTTT

v_gene: TRBV20-1
abundance: once
j_gene: TRBJ2-5
d_gene: TRBD2
CDR3aa: CSALGTSGDQETQYF
CDR3nt: TGCAGTGCACTCGGGACTAGCGGAGATCAAGAGACCCAGTACTTC

v_gene: TRBV7-8
abundance: many
j_gene: TRBJ1-5
d_gene: -
CDR3aa: CASSTTSNQPQHF
CDR3nt: TGTGCCAGCAGCACCACCTCGAATCAGCCCCAGCATTTT

v_gene: TRBV2
abundance: -
j_gene: TRBJ2-5
d_gene: -
CDR3aa: CASSEGGETQYF
CDR3nt: TGTGCCAGCAGTGAGGGGGGAGAGACCCAGTACTTC

v_gene: TRBV5-1
abundance: -
j_gene: TRBJ2-2
d_gene: -
CDR3aa: CASSRTTANTGELFF
CDR3nt: TGCGCCAGCAGCCGGACTACCGCGAACACCGGGGAGCTGTTTTTT

v_gene: TRBV20-1
abundance: many
j_gene: TRBJ2-1
d_gene: TRBD1
CDR3aa: CSARGPGQGANEQFF
CDR3nt: TGCAGTGCTAGAGGTCCGGGACAGGGGGCCAATGAGCAGTTCTTC

v_gene: TRBV20-1
abundance: many
j_gene: TRBJ1-1
d_gene: -
CDR3aa: CSARDQGRAFF
CDR3nt: TGCAGTGCTAGAGATCAGGGACGGGCTTTCTTT

v_gene: TRBV30
abundance: -
j_gene: TRBJ1-3
d_gene: -
CDR3aa: CAWKASGNTIYF
CDR3nt: TGTGCCTGGAAGGCCTCTGGAAACACCATATATTTT

v_gene: TRBV2
abundance: -
j_gene: TRBJ2-1
d_gene: TRBD2
CDR3aa: CASSEVRGGDNEQFF
CDR3nt: TGTGCCAGCAGTGAGGTGCGGGGGGGAGACAATGAGCAGTTCTTC

v_gene: TRBV15
abundance: few
j_gene: TRBJ1-2
d_gene: -
CDR3aa: CATIPPRRQSGYTF
CDR3nt: TGTGCCACCATTCCCCCGAGGCGACAGAGTGGCTACACCTTC

v_gene: TRBV20-1
abundance: -
j_gene: TRBJ1-3
d_gene: -
CDR3aa: CSARRQSSGNTIYF
CDR3nt: TGCAGTGCTAGACGGCAAAGCTCTGGAAACACCATATATTTT

v_gene: TRBV27
abundance: many
j_gene: TRBJ2-7
d_gene: -
CDR3aa: CASSFQRSYEQYF
CDR3nt: TGTGCCAGCAGTTTCCAGCGTTCCTACGAGCAGTACTTC

v_gene: TRBV11-3
abundance: many
j_gene: TRBJ2-5
d_gene: -
CDR3aa: CASSKEAKETQYF
CDR3nt: TGTGCCAGCAGTAAGGAGGCCAAAGAGACCCAGTACTTC

v_gene: TRBV30
abundance: -
j_gene: TRBJ1-1
d_gene: -
CDR3aa: CAWSLDSAEAFF
CDR3nt: TGTGCCTGGAGTTTAGACAGCGCTGAAGCTTTCTTT

v_gene: TRBV29-1
abundance: many
j_gene: TRBJ2-5
d_gene: -
CDR3aa: CSVASGAATEETQYF
CDR3nt: TGCAGCGTTGCCTCAGGGGCAGCCACGGAGGAGACCCAGTACTTC

v_gene: TRBV6-2/TRBV6-3
abundance: many
j_gene: TRBJ2-1
d_gene: TRBD2
CDR3aa: CASSYRGREGLEQFF
CDR3nt: TGTGCCAGCAGTTACAGGGGGCGGGAGGGTCTTGAGCAGTTCTTC

v_gene: TRBV28
abundance: few
j_gene: TRBJ1-6
d_gene: -
CDR3aa: CASSSGQRINSPLHF
CDR3nt: TGTGCCAGCAGTTCGGGACAAAGAATTAATTCACCCCTCCACTTT

v_gene: TRBV20-1
abundance: -
j_gene: TRBJ2-3
d_gene: TRBD1
CDR3aa: CSATGTAVRIRDTQYF
CDR3nt: TGCAGTGCCACCGGGACAGCCGTCCGGATTAGGGATACGCAGTATTTT

v_gene: TRBV4-2
abundance: many
j_gene: TRBJ2-1
d_gene: TRBD1
CDR3aa: CASSPRTGGDNEQFF
CDR3nt: TGTGCCAGCAGCCCCAGGACAGGGGGGGACAATGAGCAGTTCTTC

v_gene: TRBV2
abundance: many
j_gene: TRBJ2-1
d_gene: -
CDR3aa: CASSHAGSYNEQFF
CDR3nt: TGTGCCAGCAGCCACGCCGGCTCCTACAATGAGCAGTTCTTC

v_gene: TRBV7-9
abundance: many
j_gene: TRBJ2-5
d_gene: TRBD2
CDR3aa: CASSYTLAEETQYF
CDR3nt: TGTGCCAGCAGCTACACCCTAGCGGAAGAGACCCAGTACTTC

v_gene: TRBV7-2
abundance: many
j_gene: TRBJ2-3
d_gene: TRBD1
CDR3aa: CASRPTGNKFDTQYF
CDR3nt: TGTGCCAGCAGGCCGACAGGGAACAAATTTGATACGCAGTATTTT